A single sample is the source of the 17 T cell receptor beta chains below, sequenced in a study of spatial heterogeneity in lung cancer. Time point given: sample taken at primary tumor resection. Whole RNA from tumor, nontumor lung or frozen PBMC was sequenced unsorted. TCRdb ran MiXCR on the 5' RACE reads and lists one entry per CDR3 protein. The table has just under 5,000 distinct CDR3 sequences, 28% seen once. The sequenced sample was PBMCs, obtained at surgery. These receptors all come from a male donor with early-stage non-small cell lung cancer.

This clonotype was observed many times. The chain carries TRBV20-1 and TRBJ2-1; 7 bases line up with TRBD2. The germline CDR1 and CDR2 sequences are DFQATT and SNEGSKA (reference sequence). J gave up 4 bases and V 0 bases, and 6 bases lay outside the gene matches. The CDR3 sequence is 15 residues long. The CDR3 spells CSARDFGRKYNEQFF. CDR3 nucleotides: TGCAGTGCTAGAGATTTCGGGAGGAAGTACAATGAGCAGTTCTTC.

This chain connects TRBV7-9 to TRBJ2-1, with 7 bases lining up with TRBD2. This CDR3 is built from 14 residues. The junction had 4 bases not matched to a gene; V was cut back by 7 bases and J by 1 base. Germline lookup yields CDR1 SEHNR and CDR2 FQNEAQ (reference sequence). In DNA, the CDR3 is TGTGCCAGCAATCTAGCGGCTTCCTACAATGAGCAGTTCTTC. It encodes CASNLAASYNEQFF.

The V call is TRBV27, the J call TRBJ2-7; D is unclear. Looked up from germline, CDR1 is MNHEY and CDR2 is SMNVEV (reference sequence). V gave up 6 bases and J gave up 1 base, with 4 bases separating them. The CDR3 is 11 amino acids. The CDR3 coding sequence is TGTGCCAGCAGGGGTTCCTACGAGCAGTACTTC. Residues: CASRGSYEQYF.

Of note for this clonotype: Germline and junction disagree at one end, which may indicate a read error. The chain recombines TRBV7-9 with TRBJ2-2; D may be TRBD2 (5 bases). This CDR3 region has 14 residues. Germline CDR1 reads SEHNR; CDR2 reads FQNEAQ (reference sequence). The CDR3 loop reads CASSLALDTGELFF. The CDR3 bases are TGCGCCAGCAGCCTAGCCTTAGACACCGGGGAGCTGTTTTTT.

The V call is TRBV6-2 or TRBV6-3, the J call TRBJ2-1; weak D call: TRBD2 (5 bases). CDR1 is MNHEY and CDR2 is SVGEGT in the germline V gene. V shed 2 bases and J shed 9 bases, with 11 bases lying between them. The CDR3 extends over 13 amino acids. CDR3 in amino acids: CASSYGLASEQFF. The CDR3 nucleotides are TGTGCCAGCAGTTACGGGCTAGCAAGTGAGCAGTTCTTC.

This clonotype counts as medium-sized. DNA for the CDR3: TGTGCCAGCAGCCCCGAAAGAGGACGGACATACAATGAGCAGTTCTTC. It encodes CASSPERGRTYNEQFF. The chain has TRBV6-2 or TRBV6-3 and TRBJ2-1; D may be TRBD1 (5 bases). This CDR3 spans 16 amino acids. The germline CDR1 and CDR2 sequences are MNHEY and SVGEGT. The V and J ends lost 6 bases and 4 bases respectively, with 19 bases between them.

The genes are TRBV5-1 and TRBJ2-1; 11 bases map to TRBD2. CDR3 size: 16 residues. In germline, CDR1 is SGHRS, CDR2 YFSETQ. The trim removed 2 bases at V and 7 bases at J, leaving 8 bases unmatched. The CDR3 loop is CASSLKIAGGPNEQFF. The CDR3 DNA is TGCGCCAGCAGCTTAAAAATAGCGGGAGGGCCGAATGAGCAGTTCTTC.

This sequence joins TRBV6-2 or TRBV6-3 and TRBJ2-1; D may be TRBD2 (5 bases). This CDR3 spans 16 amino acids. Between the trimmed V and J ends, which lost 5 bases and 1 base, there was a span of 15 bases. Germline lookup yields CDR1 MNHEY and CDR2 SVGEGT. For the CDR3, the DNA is TGTGCCAGCAGTCAAGGCGGGTCGGAATCCTACAATGAGCAGTTCTTC. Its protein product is CASSQGGSESYNEQFF.

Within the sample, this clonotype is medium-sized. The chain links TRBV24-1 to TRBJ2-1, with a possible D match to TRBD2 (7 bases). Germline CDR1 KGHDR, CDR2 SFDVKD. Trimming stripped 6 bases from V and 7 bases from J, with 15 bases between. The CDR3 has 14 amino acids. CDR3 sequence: CATSPRGAGNEQFF. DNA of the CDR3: TGTGCCACCAGTCCACGGGGGGCAGGGAATGAGCAGTTCTTC.

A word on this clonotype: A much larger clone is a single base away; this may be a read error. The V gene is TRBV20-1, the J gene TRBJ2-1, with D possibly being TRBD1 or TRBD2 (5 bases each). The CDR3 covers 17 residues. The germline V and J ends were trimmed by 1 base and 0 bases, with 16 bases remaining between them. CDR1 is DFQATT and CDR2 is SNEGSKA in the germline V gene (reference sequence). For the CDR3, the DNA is TGCAGTGCTAGAGGTTGGGACCCCCGGGGCTCCTACAATGAGCAGTTCTTC. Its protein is CSARGWDPRGSYNEQFF.

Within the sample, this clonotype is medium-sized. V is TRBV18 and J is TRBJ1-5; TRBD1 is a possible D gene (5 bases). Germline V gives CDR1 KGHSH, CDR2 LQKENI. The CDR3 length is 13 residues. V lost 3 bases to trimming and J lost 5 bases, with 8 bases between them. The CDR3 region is CASSPGADQPQHF. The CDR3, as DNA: TGTGCCAGCTCACCTGGGGCGGATCAGCCCCAGCATTTT.

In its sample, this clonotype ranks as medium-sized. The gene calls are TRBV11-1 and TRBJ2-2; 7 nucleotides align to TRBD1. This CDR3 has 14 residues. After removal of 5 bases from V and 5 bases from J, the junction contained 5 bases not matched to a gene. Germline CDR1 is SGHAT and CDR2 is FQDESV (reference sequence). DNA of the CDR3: TGTGCCAGCAGCCGTGACAGGGTTACCGGGGAGCTGTTTTTT. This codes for CASSRDRVTGELFF.

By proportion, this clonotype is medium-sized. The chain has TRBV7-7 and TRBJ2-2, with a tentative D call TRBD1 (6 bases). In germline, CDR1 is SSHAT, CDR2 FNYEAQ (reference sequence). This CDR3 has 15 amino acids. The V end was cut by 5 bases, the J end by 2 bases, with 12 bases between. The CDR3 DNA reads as TGTGCCAGCAGCCCCGGGACACCCAACACCGGGGAGCTGTTTTTT. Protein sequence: CASSPGTPNTGELFF.

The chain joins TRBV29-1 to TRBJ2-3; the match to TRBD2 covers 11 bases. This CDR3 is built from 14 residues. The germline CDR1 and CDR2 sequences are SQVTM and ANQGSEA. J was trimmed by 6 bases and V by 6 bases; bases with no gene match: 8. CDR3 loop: CSVAKLAGDDTQYF. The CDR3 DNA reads TGCAGCGTCGCTAAACTAGCGGGAGACGATACGCAGTATTTT.

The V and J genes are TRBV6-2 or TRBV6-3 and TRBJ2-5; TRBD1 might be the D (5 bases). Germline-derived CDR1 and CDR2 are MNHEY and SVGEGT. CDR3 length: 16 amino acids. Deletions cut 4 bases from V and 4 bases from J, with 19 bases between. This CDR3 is CASSSPRRANSETQYF. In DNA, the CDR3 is TGTGCCAGCAGTTCCCCACGCAGGGCCAATTCAGAGACCCAGTACTTC.

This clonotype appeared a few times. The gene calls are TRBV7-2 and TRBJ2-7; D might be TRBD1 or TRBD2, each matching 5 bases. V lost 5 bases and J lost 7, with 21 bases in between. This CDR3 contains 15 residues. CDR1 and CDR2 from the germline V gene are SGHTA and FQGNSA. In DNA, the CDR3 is TGTGCCAGCAGCCACCCCGGGACCCCTTACCGGGAGCAGTACTTC. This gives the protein CASSHPGTPYREQYF.

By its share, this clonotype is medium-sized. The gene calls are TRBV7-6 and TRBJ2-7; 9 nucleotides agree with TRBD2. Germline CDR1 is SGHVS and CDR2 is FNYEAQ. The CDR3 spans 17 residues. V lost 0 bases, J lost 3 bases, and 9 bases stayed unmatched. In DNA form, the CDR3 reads TGTGCCAGCAGCTTAGCGGGGGGTAGCGGGGGTATCTACGAGCAGTACTTC. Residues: CASSLAGGSGGIYEQYF.